Below, 13 T cell receptor beta chains from the same sample are listed, as sequenced in a study of blood T cells in healthy people across ages. A second roughly 6 to 12 cycle PCR used barcoded and J-beta primers. TCRdb recomputed calls from the 5' RACE reads with MiXCR, one row per CDR3 protein. Seen here are roughly 700,000 distinct CDR3 sequences, about 30% observed once, and the top ten hold 15% to 19%. The sequencing sample was made of blood. The receptors were sampled from a woman of 80 years or more in good health.

The chain employs TRBV4-2 and TRBJ2-2; maybe TRBD1 (5 bases). Trimming took 0 bases from V and 7 from J, leaving 9 bases between them. Looked up from germline, CDR1 is LGHNA and CDR2 is YNFKEQ. The CDR3 is 14 amino acids. DNA of the CDR3: TGTGCCAGCAGCCAAGAAGGGGCAAACGGGGAGCTGTTTTTT. It encodes CASSQEGANGELFF.

This chain joins TRBV6-2 or TRBV6-3 and TRBJ1-1; TRBD1 agrees at 7 bases. The CDR3 is 16 residues long. Germline CDR1 MNHEY, CDR2 SVGEGT. Trimming cost V 5 bases and J 1 base; bases outside gene matches: 10. CDR3 amino acids: CASSTDRVGKNTEAFF. DNA for the CDR3: TGTGCCAGCAGTACCGACAGGGTCGGGAAGAACACTGAAGCTTTCTTT.

Ten or more counts support this clonotype. V usage is TRBV14 and J usage is TRBJ2-5, with TRBD2 as a possible D gene (6 bases). V was clipped by 4 bases and J by 2 bases, with 17 bases between them. The CDR3 loop spans 16 amino acids. Per the germline V gene, CDR1 is SGHDN and CDR2 is FVKESK. The CDR3 spells CASSPWRGGGQETQYF. Written as DNA, the CDR3 is TGTGCCAGCAGCCCCTGGAGGGGCGGTGGGCAAGAGACCCAGTACTTC.

At least ten counts were recorded for this clonotype. J is TRBJ2-5 and V is TRBV7-9; 7 nucleotides match TRBD2. This CDR3 is 15 amino acids long. J gave up 2 bases and V 4 bases, and 7 bases lay outside the gene matches. The germline CDR1 and CDR2 sequences are SEHNR and FQNEAQ (reference sequence). The CDR3 is CASSSGLEKQETQYF. CDR3 DNA sequence: TGTGCCAGCAGCTCTGGACTAGAGAAACAAGAGACCCAGTACTTC.

The CDR3 sequence: CSAPGPGGSGYTF. CDR3 coding DNA: TGCAGTGCCCCCGGGCCCGGTGGGTCTGGCTACACCTTC. This chain links TRBV20-1 with TRBJ1-2, with unresolved D. V lost 6 bases to trimming and J lost 7 bases, with 18 bases between them. From germline, CDR1 is DFQATT and CDR2 SNEGSKA (reference sequence). CDR3 length: 13 amino acids.

In this sample, this clonotype turned up a few times. Relative to the germline gene, one junction end is altered; a read error may explain this. The chain joins TRBV7-2 to TRBJ2-7; no definite D call. The germline V gene has CDR1 SGHTA and CDR2 FQGNSA. The CDR3 extends over 11 amino acids. The CDR3 DNA reads as TGTGCCTGCAGCCAGACCTACGAGCAGTACTTC. It codes for CACSQTYEQYF. The whole variable domain, remainder taken from reference TRBV7-2 and TRBJ2-7, is GAGVSQSPSNKVTEKGKDVELRCDPISGHTALYWYRQSLGQGLEFLIYFQGNSAPDKSGLPSDRFSAERTGGSVSTLTIQRTQQEDSAVYLCACSQTYEQYFGPGTRLTVT.

The V call is TRBV29-1, the J call TRBJ2-2; 9 bases align to TRBD2. The V segment lost 7 bases and the J segment 6 bases; nucleotides outside the gene matches: 12. CDR3 length: 15 amino acids. Per germline, CDR1 SQVTM and CDR2 ANQGSEA. The CDR3 sequence is CSARSAGGPAGELFF. The DNA for the CDR3 is TGCAGCGCCCGGTCGGCGGGAGGGCCTGCCGGGGAGCTGTTTTTT.

This clonotype was detected many times. The chain couples TRBV25-1 to TRBJ1-2, with 7 bases fitting TRBD1. With V trimmed by 4 bases and J by 3 bases, 8 bases remained unmatched. CDR1 and CDR2 (germline): MGHDK, SYGVNS. The CDR3 consists of 15 residues. The CDR3 is CASSGGDSRYYGYTF. The CDR3 DNA reads as TGTGCCAGCAGTGGGGGGGACAGTAGATACTATGGCTACACCTTC.

This clonotype has just a few counts. With a much larger clone just one base away, this may be a read error. J is TRBJ2-7 and V is TRBV12-3 or TRBV12-4; tentative D call: TRBD1 (6 bases). The V end was cut by 5 bases, the J end by 7 bases, with 12 bases between. The CDR3 covers 12 residues. This CDR3 is CASSLRGTEQYF. Here the CDR3 DNA reads TGTGCCAGCAGTCTACGAGGGACAGAGCAGTACTTC.

This clonotype was detected ten times or more. The chain carries TRBV12-3 or TRBV12-4 and TRBJ1-1; no definite D call. The length of the CDR3 is 14 residues. Trimming stripped 4 bases from V and 2 bases from J, with 11 bases between. The CDR3 DNA follows: TGTGCCAGCAGTTCGCGATACCGTAACACTGAAGCTTTCTTT. This gives the protein CASSSRYRNTEAFF.

This clonotype was detected only a few times. The CDR3 here is CASSQVRVGTQPQHF. CDR3 bases: TGCGCCAGCAGCCAAGTGAGGGTGGGTACTCAGCCCCAGCATTTT. V and J are TRBV4-3 and TRBJ1-5; D call uncertain. The germline gives CDR1 LGHNA, CDR2 YSLEER. The CDR3 covers 15 residues. V lost 1 base and J lost 6, with 13 bases in between.

Concerning this clonotype itself: A much larger clone differs from this one at a single base, so this may be a read error. The genes are TRBV3-1 and TRBJ2-7, with a weak D call TRBD2 (7 bases). Judging by the DNA end, TRBJ2-5 fits better; the J call may be wrong. The germline CDR1 and CDR2 sequences are LGHDT and YNNKEL (reference sequence). The CDR3 has 15 residues. CDR3: CASSQGRGATETQYF. The CDR3 coding sequence is TGTGCCAGCAGCCAAGGACGGGGGGCCACAGAGACCCAGTACTTC.

This chain links TRBV20-1 with TRBJ2-5; 11 bases map to TRBD2. The CDR3 has 16 amino acids. The germline gives CDR1 DFQATT, CDR2 SNEGSKA (reference sequence). The V gene end was trimmed by 3 bases and the J gene end by 5 bases; junction bases not matched to a gene: 11. CDR3 sequence: CSARISGRALGETQYF. The CDR3 DNA reads TGCAGTGCTAGGATTAGCGGGAGGGCCCTCGGGGAGACCCAGTACTTC.